The 25 T cell receptor beta chains in this list originate from one sample, sequenced in a study of blood T cell repertoires in COVID-19. TCRdb's table, derived via immunoSEQ multiplex PCR, lists solely in-frame clones and lacks some. The table has some 70,000 clones, 81% seen once; the top ten hold approximately 0.83%. The source material was peripheral blood. These receptors were collected from a woman aged 70-85 years with acute or convalescent COVID-19.

This sequence joins TRBV25-1 and TRBJ2-1; 11 nucleotides align to TRBD2. CDR3 length equals 13 residues. The germline CDR1 and CDR2 sequences are MGHDK and SYGVNS. V was pared by 6 bases and J by 12 bases, with 7 bases of the junction left unmatched. CDR3 coding DNA: TGTGCCAGCAGCCATAGCGGGAGGGCACGGCAGTTCTTC. Encoded protein: CASSHSGRARQFF.

The chain employs TRBV19 and TRBJ2-1; 12 bases fit TRBD2. In germline, CDR1 is LNHDA, CDR2 SQIVND (reference sequence). The J segment lost 8 bases and the V segment lost 1 base, leaving 6 bases of the junction unmatched. The CDR3 contains 16 residues. The CDR3 DNA follows: TGTGCCAGTAGTATAGGACTAGCGGGAGCTTTGGATGAGCAGTTCTTC. As protein: CASSIGLAGALDEQFF.

This chain links TRBV5-4 with TRBJ2-3; 8 bases are shared with TRBD2. This CDR3 comprises 16 residues. The V gene end was trimmed by 0 bases and the J gene end by 3 bases; junction bases not matched to a gene: 6. CDR1 is SGHNT, CDR2 YYREEE, per germline (reference sequence). CDR3 nucleotides: TGTGCCAGCAGCTTGGGGAGCGGGGGAAATACAGATACGCAGTATTTT. Translating it yields CASSLGSGGNTDTQYF.

The chain is built from TRBV4-3 and TRBJ1-3; possible D gene TRBD1, 5 bases. The germline V and J ends were trimmed by 0 bases and 4 bases, with 13 bases remaining between them. The CDR3 has 16 residues. Germline V gives CDR1 LGHNA, CDR2 YSLEER. The CDR3 protein is CASSQDFTGPGNTIYF. The CDR3 bases are TGCGCCAGCAGCCAAGATTTTACAGGACCAGGAAACACCATATATTTT.

V is TRBV9 and J is TRBJ1-6; the match to TRBD1 covers 7 bases. V shed 3 bases, J shed 0 bases, and the junction held 9 bases outside the gene matches. This CDR3 is 18 amino acids long. CDR1 is SGDLS and CDR2 is YYNGEE in the germline V gene. The CDR3 is CASSELWTGPSYNSPLHF. The CDR3 DNA follows: TGTGCCAGCAGCGAACTTTGGACAGGCCCCTCCTATAATTCACCCCTCCACTTT. Full variable domain (outside the CDR3, taken from reference TRBV9 and TRBJ1-6): DSGVTQTPKHLITATGQRVTLRCSPRSGDLSVYWYQQSLDQGLQFLIQYYNGEERAKGNILERFSAQQFPDLHSELNLSSLELGDSALYFCASSELWTGPSYNSPLHFGNGTRLTVT.

The chain has TRBV9 and TRBJ2-7; 7 bases are a match to TRBD1. The germline gives CDR1 SGDLS, CDR2 YYNGEE. This CDR3 has 15 amino acids. After removal of 4 bases from V and 4 bases from J, the junction contained 11 bases not matched to a gene. The CDR3 here is CASSLGTVPYYEQYF. The CDR3 nucleotides read TGTGCCAGCAGCCTCGGGACAGTTCCTTATTACGAGCAGTACTTC.

The genes are TRBV5-1 and TRBJ1-1, with D unclear. Germline V gives CDR1 SGHRS, CDR2 YFSETQ. Trimming stripped 1 base from V and 2 bases from J, with 12 bases between. The CDR3 sequence is 15 residues long. The DNA of the CDR3 is TGCGCCAGCAGCTTGTCGAGACAAATAAACACTGAAGCTTTCTTT. This encodes CASSLSRQINTEAFF.

The rearrangement uses TRBV10-3 and TRBJ2-7; D is unresolved. CDR1 is ENHRY and CDR2 is SYGVKD in the germline V gene. Trimming took off 6 bases at V and 3 bases at J, with 12 bases between the two ends. The CDR3 loop spans 13 amino acids. CDR3 loop: CAIRTYEDYEQYF. CDR3 in DNA: TGTGCCATCAGGACTTATGAAGACTACGAGCAGTACTTC.

The genes are TRBV5-1 and TRBJ2-2, with D tentatively TRBD2 (6 bases). Germline V gives CDR1 SGHRS, CDR2 YFSETQ. The CDR3 loop spans 16 amino acids. V was pared by 0 bases and J by 0 bases, with 9 bases between. The CDR3 coding sequence is TGCGCCAGCAGCTTGGAGCGGGTGTCGAACACCGGGGAGCTGTTTTTT. As protein: CASSLERVSNTGELFF.

The rearrangement uses TRBV30 and TRBJ2-7; D uncertain. Per germline, CDR1 GTSNPN and CDR2 SVGIG (reference sequence). Trimming removed 0 bases at V and 4 bases at J, with 4 bases between. This CDR3 is 11 amino acids long. The CDR3 region is CAWSVQYEQYF. The DNA for the CDR3 is TGTGCCTGGAGTGTCCAGTACGAGCAGTACTTC. The whole variable domain, remainder taken from reference TRBV30 and TRBJ2-7, is SQTIHQWPATLVQPVGSPLSLECTVEGTSNPNLYWYRQAAGRGLQLLFYSVGIGQISSEVPQNLSASRPQDRQFILSSKKLLLSDSGFYLCAWSVQYEQYFGPGTRLTVT.

V is TRBV7-9 and J is TRBJ2-3; perhaps TRBD1 as D (6 bases). CDR1 is SEHNR, CDR2 FQNEAQ, per germline (reference sequence). This CDR3 region has 15 residues. Trimming removed 4 bases at V and 6 bases at J, with 17 bases between. This CDR3 reads CASSSLNRQGDTQYF. The CDR3 DNA reads as TGTGCCAGCAGCTCTTTAAATAGGCAGGGGGATACGCAGTATTTT.

V and J are TRBV9 and TRBJ1-2; unclear D gene. CDR3 length: 13 amino acids. The germline CDR1 and CDR2 sequences are SGDLS and YYNGEE. The V end lost 4 bases, the J end lost 2 bases, and 9 bases lay between the germline ends. The CDR3 loop reads CASSPVQNYGYTF. The CDR3 bases are TGTGCCAGCAGCCCGGTCCAAAACTATGGCTACACCTTC.

The chain is built from TRBV20-1 and TRBJ2-7; a possible D gene is TRBD1 (5 bases). The CDR3 loop spans 11 amino acids. The germline gives CDR1 DFQATT, CDR2 SNEGSKA (reference sequence). Trimming took 3 bases from V and 3 from J, leaving 6 bases between them. Here the CDR3 DNA reads TGCAGTGCTAGGGGGCTCTACGAGCAGTACTTC. This sequence encodes CSARGLYEQYF.

Turning to this clone: Relative to the germline gene, one junction end is altered; a read error may explain this. V is TRBV7-7 and J is TRBJ2-3, with 8 bases matching TRBD2. CDR1 is SSHAT and CDR2 is FNYEAQ in the germline V gene (reference sequence). The CDR3 length is 14 residues. This chain's CDR3 is CASSLTSGADTQYF. CDR3 in DNA: TGTGCTAGCAGCCTAACTAGCGGAGCAGATACGCAGTATTTT.

This clone was counted once. The V and J genes are TRBV12-3 or TRBV12-4 and TRBJ1-1, with unresolved D. V was pared by 5 bases and J by 7 bases, with 14 bases between. The CDR3 loop spans 13 amino acids. In DNA, the CDR3 is TGTGCCAGCAGTCCTCGTTTCGGGAGTGAAGCTTTCTTT. This encodes CASSPRFGSEAFF.

The chain recombines TRBV3-1 (or the pseudogene TRBV3-2) with TRBJ1-2, with TRBD1 identical over 7 bases. This CDR3 spans 16 amino acids. Germline-derived CDR1 and CDR2 are LGHDT and YNNKEL (reference sequence). Germline trimming cut 0 bases from V and 6 bases from J; bases unmatched to any gene: 10. The CDR3 coding sequence is TGTGCCAGCAGCCAAGATTTAAAGGGGGCGGCCCATGGCTACACCTTC. Amino acids: CASSQDLKGAAHGYTF.

This chain uses TRBV9 with TRBJ2-7; TRBD1 aligns across 9 bases. Per germline, CDR1 SGDLS and CDR2 YYNGEE. V shed 4 bases and J 2 bases; nucleotides not matched to a gene: 13. The CDR3 extends over 17 amino acids. CDR3 sequence: CASSPAPPGQGAYEQYF. Here the CDR3 DNA reads TGTGCCAGCAGCCCAGCCCCGCCGGGACAGGGAGCCTACGAGCAGTACTTC.

CDR3 loop: CASSPKQGRSPLHF. In nucleotides, the CDR3 is TGTGCCAGCAGCCCCAAGCAGGGGCGATCACCCCTCCACTTT. The rearrangement joins TRBV6-5 to TRBJ1-6; D is possibly TRBD1 (6 bases). Germline V gene sequence: CDR1 MNHEY, CDR2 SVGAGI. Between the trimmed V and J ends, which lost 6 bases and 10 bases, there was a span of 16 bases. This CDR3 has 14 residues.

V and J are TRBV6-6 and TRBJ1-1, with D uncertain. The CDR3 is made up of 13 amino acids. Germline CDR1 is MNHNY and CDR2 is SVGAGI (reference sequence). The germline V and J ends were trimmed by 5 bases and 10 bases, with 17 bases remaining between them. CDR3 DNA sequence: TGTGCCAGCAGTGCTGGACTGGATTTGGGAGCTTTCTTT. It codes for CASSAGLDLGAFF.

In its sample, this clone was seen many times. V and J are TRBV13 and TRBJ1-2, with D tentatively TRBD1 (5 bases). Germline loops: CDR1 PRHDT, CDR2 FYEKMQ (reference sequence). Between the trimmed V and J ends, which lost 1 base and 5 bases, there was a span of 8 bases. The CDR3 length is 13 residues. CDR3 residues: CASSLDQGYGYTF. CDR3 DNA sequence: TGTGCCAGCAGCTTAGATCAGGGTTATGGCTACACCTTC.

This sequence joins TRBV19 and TRBJ1-5; no reliable D call. Germline loops: CDR1 LNHDA, CDR2 SQIVND (reference sequence). The CDR3 has 12 amino acids. V was trimmed by 1 base and J by 6 bases, leaving 4 bases between them. Written as DNA, the CDR3 is TGTGCCAGTAGTATAGTCGGTCAGCCCCAGCATTTT. Translation: CASSIVGQPQHF.

The genes are TRBV21-1 and TRBJ1-2; the table names TRBD1, a call not compared with the DNA. TRBV21-1 is noted as a pseudogene. The CDR3 length is 16 residues. The CDR3 is CASSKSTGQGVGGYTF. The CDR3 region has the DNA TGTGCCAGCAGCAAGTCAACGGGACAGGGGGTAGGTGGCTACACCTTC.

The rearrangement links TRBV25-1 to TRBJ2-5, with 8 nucleotides matching TRBD2. The CDR3 covers 15 residues. V dropped 7 bases and J dropped 1; count of bases not matched to a gene: 8. Germline assignment: CDR1 MGHDK and CDR2 SYGVNS. The CDR3 is CASTSRTSSQETQYF. CDR3 nucleotide sequence: TGTGCCAGCACCTCTAGGACTAGCAGCCAAGAGACCCAGTACTTC.

The CDR3 region has the DNA TGTGCCAGCAGCGTAGAGGCAGGTGGGTGGAATGAGCAGTTCTTC. Translation: CASSVEAGGWNEQFF. The rearrangement uses TRBV9 and TRBJ2-1; D is unresolved. The germline V gene encodes CDR1 SGDLS and CDR2 YYNGEE. The length of the CDR3 is 15 residues. Trimming cost V 0 bases and J 7 bases, with 14 bases left between them.

This clone was detected once. The chain joins TRBV5-8 to TRBJ1-6; TRBD1 matches 7 bases. The V and J ends lost 3 bases and 5 bases, in that order; junction bases with no gene match: 2. The germline gives CDR1 SGHTS, CDR2 YDEGEE. This CDR3 is built from 14 residues. CDR3 amino acids: CASSWGQNNSPLHF. In DNA, the CDR3 is TGTGCCAGCAGCTGGGGACAGAATAATTCACCCCTCCACTTT.